These 15 T cell receptor beta chains were all obtained from the same sample, sequenced in a study of CD8 T cells in Susac syndrome (dated by TCRdb to the late 2010s). The method behind the library was the immunoSEQ multiplex PCR assay. RNA was extracted with the RNeasy kit and roughly 0.45 to 1 ug was reverse transcribed using random hexamers. TCRdb cleaned the public reads at Q25 with fastp, built clones with MiXCR and kept in-frame beta chains. Each CDR3 protein appears once, grouped with its most common genes and DNA. This sample has about 210,000 distinct CDR3 sequences in its table, and 80% to 95% of those were observed once. Around 0.096% of the sample lies in the top ten. The sample was CD4+ T cells from PBMCs. These receptors were collected from a human donor in good health.

V and J are TRBV5-1 and TRBJ2-3, with TRBD1 identical over 9 bases. Germline V gene sequence: CDR1 SGHRS, CDR2 YFSETQ. V lost 0 bases to trimming and J lost 2 bases; unmatched junction nucleotides: 10. CDR3 size: 18 residues. The CDR3 sequence: CASSLDQSGTGYTDTQYF. For the CDR3, the DNA is TGCGCCAGCAGCTTGGACCAGTCCGGGACAGGGTACACAGATACGCAGTATTTT.

This clonotype was seen just once. This chain joins TRBV7-8 and TRBJ1-2, with D uncertain. The CDR3 loop spans 14 amino acids. Between the trimmed V and J ends, which lost 0 bases and 4 bases, there was a span of 9 bases. CDR1 SGHVS and CDR2 FQNEAQ come from the germline V gene. CDR3 protein: CASSLAREGYGYTF. CDR3 bases: TGTGCCAGCAGCTTAGCGCGTGAAGGCTATGGCTACACCTTC.

This clonotype was seen just once. CDR3 nucleotide sequence: TGTGCCAGCAGCCAAGACGGGACTAGCGGGGTAGATACGCAGTATTTT. Its protein is CASSQDGTSGVDTQYF. The V gene is TRBV4-2, the J gene TRBJ2-3; 13 nucleotides agree with TRBD2. Germline V gene data show CDR1 as LGHNA and CDR2 as YNFKEQ. The CDR3 totals 16 residues. The J segment lost 5 bases and the V segment lost 0 bases, leaving 2 bases of the junction unmatched.

V gene TRBV25-1 combines with J gene TRBJ1-6; perhaps TRBD1 as D (5 bases). This CDR3 contains 13 residues. V shed 4 bases and J shed 13 bases, with 14 bases lying between them. Germline CDR1 MGHDK, CDR2 SYGVNS. The CDR3 reads CASSGTGPNPLHF. The DNA for the CDR3 is TGTGCCAGCAGTGGCACGGGGCCTAATCCCCTCCACTTT. The full variable domain, completed using reference TRBV25-1 and TRBJ1-6, is EADIYQTPRYLVIGTGKKITLECSQTMGHDKMYWYQQDPGMELHLIHYSYGVNSTEKGDLSSESTVSRIRTEHFPLTLESARPSHTSQYLCASSGTGPNPLHFGNGTRLTVT.

V and J are TRBV29-1 and TRBJ2-7; D unresolved. CDR3 length: 15 residues. V gave up 3 bases and J gave up 3 bases, with 18 bases separating them. Per the germline V gene, CDR1 is SQVTM and CDR2 is ANQGSEA. The DNA of the CDR3 is TGCAGCGTTGACCAGGCCCAACCCCCTCTCTACGAGCAGTACGTC. It translates to CSVDQAQPPLYEQYV.

The chain uses TRBV6-6 and TRBJ2-3; the D gene could be TRBD1 or TRBD2 (5 bases each). CDR1 and CDR2 from the germline V gene are MNHNY and SVGAGI (reference sequence). Trimming cost V 4 bases and J 5 bases, with 19 bases left between them. The length of the CDR3 is 16 residues. As DNA, the CDR3 is TGTGCCAGCAGTTTCGGGACCAGAGGAAAGGGAGATACGCAGTATTTT. Translation: CASSFGTRGKGDTQYF.

V and J are TRBV5-6 and TRBJ2-7; D is possibly TRBD1 or TRBD2 (5 bases each). V dropped 3 bases and J dropped 2 bases, with 9 bases sitting between them. The germline V gene encodes CDR1 SGHDT and CDR2 YYEEEE. The CDR3 is made up of 13 amino acids. CDR3 DNA: TGTGCCAGCAGCTACGAGGGGACCTACGAGCAGTACGTC. Translation gives CASSYEGTYEQYV.

V usage is TRBV10-3 and J usage is TRBJ2-6; D uncertain. V lost 8 bases and J lost 9, with 8 bases in between. In germline, CDR1 is ENHRY, CDR2 SYGVKD. The CDR3 is 11 residues long. DNA of the CDR3: TGTGCCATCGAAGCTGGCAACGTCCTGACTTTC. Protein sequence: CAIEAGNVLTF.

V usage is TRBV7-3 and J usage is TRBJ1-2; maybe TRBD1 (5 bases). CDR3 length equals 12 residues. With 5 bases removed from V and 4 bases from J, the gap between germline ends came to 8 bases. Germline V gives CDR1 SGHTA, CDR2 FQGTGA. The CDR3 DNA sequence: TGTGCCAGCAGCGCAGGGAGCTATGGCTACACCTTC. This codes for CASSAGSYGYTF. Variable domain in full (rest from reference TRBV7-3 and TRBJ1-2): GAGVSQTPSNKVTEKGKYVELRCDPISGHTALYWYRQSLGQGPEFLIYFQGTGAADDSGLPNDRFFAVRPEGSVSTLKIQRTERGDSAVYLCASSAGSYGYTFGSGTRLTVV.

J is TRBJ2-1 and V is TRBV25-1; D may be TRBD1 (6 bases). CDR3 length: 15 residues. The V gene lost 3 bases and the J gene lost 2 bases, with 11 bases spanning the gap. CDR1 and CDR2 (germline): MGHDK, SYGVNS. The CDR3 sequence: CASSDPGQPYNEQFF. The CDR3 DNA reads TGTGCCAGCAGTGACCCCGGACAGCCCTACAATGAGCAGTTCTTC.

CDR3 region: CASSLPDRLGPNTEAFF. The CDR3 coding sequence is TGTGCCAGCAGCTTACCAGACAGGCTCGGACCGAACACTGAAGCTTTCTTT. V and J are TRBV7-2 and TRBJ1-1, with D perhaps matching TRBD1 (6 bases). The CDR3 has 17 residues. CDR1 and CDR2 from the germline V gene are SGHTA and FQGNSA. With 2 bases removed from V and 1 base from J, the gap between germline ends came to 17 bases.

The genes are TRBV30 and TRBJ1-1; a possible D gene is TRBD1 (6 bases). Per germline, CDR1 GTSNPN and CDR2 SVGIG (reference sequence). The V end lost 6 bases, the J end lost 4 bases, and 12 bases lay between the germline ends. The CDR3 loop spans 12 amino acids. The CDR3 loop reads CACRGGSTEAFF. For the CDR3, the DNA is TGTGCCTGCCGAGGGGGGAGCACTGAAGCTTTCTTT.

This chain joins TRBV9 and TRBJ1-2, with 7 bases fitting TRBD1. CDR3 size: 14 residues. Trimming cost V 1 base and J 5 bases; bases outside gene matches: 5. The germline gives CDR1 SGDLS, CDR2 YYNGEE. CDR3 loop: CASSVTGDSYGYTF. CDR3 coding DNA: TGTGCCAGCAGCGTAACAGGGGACTCGTATGGCTACACCTTC. Filled out from reference TRBV9 and TRBJ1-2, the complete variable domain reads DSGVTQTPKHLITATGQRVTLRCSPRSGDLSVYWYQQSLDQGLQFLIQYYNGEERAKGNILERFSAQQFPDLHSELNLSSLELGDSALYFCASSVTGDSYGYTFGSGTRLTVV.

The rearrangement joins TRBV7-2 to TRBJ2-5; unclear D gene. The V gene's germline CDR1 is SGHTA and CDR2 FQGNSA. The CDR3 consists of 11 residues. The germline V and J ends were trimmed by 0 bases and 4 bases, with 0 bases remaining between them. The CDR3 here is CASSLAETQYF. CDR3 DNA: TGTGCCAGCAGCTTAGCAGAGACCCAGTACTTC.

V usage is TRBV14 and J usage is TRBJ1-2; weak D call: TRBD1 (6 bases). Germline CDR1 is SGHDN and CDR2 is FVKESK. With 4 bases removed from V and 0 bases from J, the gap between germline ends came to 18 bases. This CDR3 spans 17 amino acids. The CDR3 spells CASSRILAGATNYGYTF. The CDR3 bases are TGTGCCAGCAGCCGGATCCTTGCGGGGGCTACTAACTATGGCTACACCTTC.